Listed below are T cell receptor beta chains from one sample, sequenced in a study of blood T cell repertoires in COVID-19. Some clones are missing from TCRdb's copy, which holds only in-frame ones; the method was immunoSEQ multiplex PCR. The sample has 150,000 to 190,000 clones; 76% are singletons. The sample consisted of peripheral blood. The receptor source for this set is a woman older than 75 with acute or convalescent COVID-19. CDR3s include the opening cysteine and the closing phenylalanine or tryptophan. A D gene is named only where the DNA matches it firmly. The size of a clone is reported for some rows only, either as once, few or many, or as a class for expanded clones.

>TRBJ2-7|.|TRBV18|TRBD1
CASSPGQDPYEQYF
TGTGCCAGCTCACCGGGACAGGACCCCTACGAGCAGTACTTC
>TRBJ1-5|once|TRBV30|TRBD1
CAWSERQGQPQHF
TGTGCCTGGAGCGAAAGACAGGGTCAGCCCCAGCATTTT
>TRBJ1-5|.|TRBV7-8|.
CASSLERGYQPQHF
TGTGCCAGCAGCTTAGAAAGGGGTTATCAGCCCCAGCATTTT
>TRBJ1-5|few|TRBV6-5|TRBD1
CASRTGGGQPQHF
TGTGCCAGCAGGACAGGGGGCGGACAGCCCCAGCATTTT
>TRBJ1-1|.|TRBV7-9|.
CASSLTVYTEAFF
TGTGCCAGCAGCTTGACAGTGTACACTGAAGCTTTCTTT
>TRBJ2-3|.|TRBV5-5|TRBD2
CASSLTSGAGIVADTQYF
TGTGCCAGCAGCTTGACCAGCGGGGCCGGGATTGTGGCAGATACGCAGTATTTT
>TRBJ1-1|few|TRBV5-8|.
CASSPDPGGAFEAFF
TGTGCCAGCAGCCCCGACCCCGGCGGAGCATTTGAAGCTTTCTTT
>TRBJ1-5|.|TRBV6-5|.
CASSPTTGRRQPQHF
TGTGCCAGCAGTCCCACGACAGGTCGCCGTCAGCCCCAGCATTTT
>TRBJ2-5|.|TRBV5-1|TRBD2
CASSPGTTGGQETQYF
TGCGCCAGCAGCCCAGGGACTACGGGTGGCCAAGAGACCCAGTACTTC
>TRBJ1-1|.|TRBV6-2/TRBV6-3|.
CASSYRAGVAEAFF
TGTGCCAGCAGTTACAGAGCGGGGGTGGCTGAAGCTTTCTTT
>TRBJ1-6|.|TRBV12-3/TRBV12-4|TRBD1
CVSRTGDSPLHF
TGTGTCAGCAGAACAGGGGATTCACCCCTCCACTTT
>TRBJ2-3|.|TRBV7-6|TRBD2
CASSLNAGVPDTQYF
TGTGCCAGCAGCTTAAATGCGGGGGTCCCAGATACGCAGTATTTT
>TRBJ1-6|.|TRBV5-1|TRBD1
CASSSRPGQGARGVDSPLHF
TGCGCCAGCAGCTCTAGACCGGGACAGGGGGCCCGCGGAGTGGATTCACCCCTCCACTTT
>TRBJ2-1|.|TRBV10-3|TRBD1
CAIRPRDSSYNEQFF
TGTGCCATCCGACCACGGGACAGCTCCTACAATGAGCAGTTCTTC
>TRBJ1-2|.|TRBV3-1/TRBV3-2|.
CASSSLQGLGYTF
TGTGCCAGCAGCTCGTTACAGGGTCTCGGCTACACCTTC
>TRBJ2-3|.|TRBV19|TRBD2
CASRPSGRLVDTQYF
TGTGCCAGTAGGCCTAGCGGGAGATTGGTAGATACGCAGTATTTT
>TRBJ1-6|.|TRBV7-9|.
CASSLESQGNSPLHF
TGTGCCAGCAGCTTAGAAAGTCAGGGAAATTCACCCCTCCACTTT
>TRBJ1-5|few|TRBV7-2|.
CASSLLDRPGDQPQHF
TGTGCCAGCAGCCTTCTCGACAGGCCAGGGGATCAGCCCCAGCATTTT
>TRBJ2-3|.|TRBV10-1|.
CASSEKIQETDTQYF
TGCGCCAGCAGCGAGAAGATACAGGAGACAGATACGCAGTATTTT
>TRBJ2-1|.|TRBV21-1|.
CASSKADQDSSEFF
TGTGCCAGCAGCAAAGCGGACCAGGACAGCTCCGAGTTCTTC
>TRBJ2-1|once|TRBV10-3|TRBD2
CAISESGLASEQFF
TGTGCCATCAGTGAGTCGGGACTAGCGAGTGAGCAGTTCTTC
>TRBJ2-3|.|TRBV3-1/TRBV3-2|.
CASSQGGVDTQYF
TGTGCCAGCAGCCAAGGGGGGGTCGATACGCAGTATTTT
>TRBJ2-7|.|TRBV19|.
CASRRDSPSYEQYF
TGTGCCAGTAGGCGGGATTCCCCTTCCTACGAGCAGTACTTC
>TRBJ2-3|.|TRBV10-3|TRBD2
CAISESSGATDTQYF
TGTGCCATCAGTGAGTCTAGCGGGGCAACAGATACGCAGTATTTT
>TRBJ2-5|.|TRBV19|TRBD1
CASKEGQGGETQYF
TGTGCCAGTAAAGAGGGACAGGGGGGAGAGACCCAGTACTTC
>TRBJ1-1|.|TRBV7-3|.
CASSLLGGGFTEAFF
TGTGCCAGCAGCCTCCTGGGGGGTGGATTTACTGAAGCTTTCTTT
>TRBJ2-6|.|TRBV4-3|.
CASSQGINQGAGANVLTF
TGCGCCAGCAGCCAAGGTATCAACCAGGGCGCTGGGGCCAACGTCCTGACTTTC
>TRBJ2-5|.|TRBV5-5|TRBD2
CASSSGTSVRGETQYF
TGTGCCAGCAGCAGTGGGACTAGCGTAAGGGGAGAGACCCAGTACTTC
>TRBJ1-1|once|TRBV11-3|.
CASSPAGTTEAFF
TGTGCCAGCAGCCCCGCGGGGACCACTGAAGCTTTCTTT
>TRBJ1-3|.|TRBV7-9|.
CASRSRVSGNTIYF
TGTGCCAGCAGGTCGCGGGTCAGTGGAAACACCATATATTTT
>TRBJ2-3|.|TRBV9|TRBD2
CASSALAGAGDTQYF
TGTGCCAGCAGTGCTCTAGCGGGGGCGGGAGATACGCAGTATTTT
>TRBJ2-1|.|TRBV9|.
CASSAIGGAYNEQFF
TGTGCCAGCAGCGCCATTGGAGGGGCATACAATGAGCAGTTCTTC
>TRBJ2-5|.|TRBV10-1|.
CASRGSHHGETQYF
TGCGCCAGCAGAGGTAGCCATCACGGAGAGACCCAGTACTTC
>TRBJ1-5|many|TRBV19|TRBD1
CATRDRANQPQHF
TGTGCCACCAGGGACAGGGCAAATCAGCCCCAGCATTTT
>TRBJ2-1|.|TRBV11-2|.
CASSAQGREQFF
TGTGCCAGCAGCGCACAGGGCCGTGAGCAGTTCTTC
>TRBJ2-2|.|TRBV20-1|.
CSASGVGGQNRVWSGSGELFF
TGCAGTGCTAGTGGTGTTGGGGGTCAAAACAGGGTTTGGTCCGGGTCCGGGGAGCTGTTTTTT
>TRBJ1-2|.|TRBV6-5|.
CASSPRTDGYTF
TGTGCCAGCAGTCCCAGGACAGATGGCTACACCTTC
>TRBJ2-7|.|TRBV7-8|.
CASSLSGVSYEQYF
TGTGCCAGCAGCTTATCGGGGGTTTCTTACGAGCAGTACTTC
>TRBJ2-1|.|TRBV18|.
CASSRGTGDYNEQFF
TGTGCCAGCTCCCGAGGGACTGGCGACTACAATGAGCAGTTCTTC
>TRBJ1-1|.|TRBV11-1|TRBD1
CASRSWDRVSGEAFF
TGTGCCAGCAGGAGCTGGGACAGGGTAAGTGGAGAAGCTTTCTTT
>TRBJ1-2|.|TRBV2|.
CASKSTANYGYTF
TGTGCCAGCAAATCGACAGCTAACTATGGCTACACCTTC
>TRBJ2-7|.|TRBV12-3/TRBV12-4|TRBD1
CASRGRQGYEQYF
TGTGCCAGCAGGGGTAGACAGGGTTACGAGCAGTACTTC
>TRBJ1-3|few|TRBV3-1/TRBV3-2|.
CASSQGVPGSGNTIYF
TGTGCCAGCAGCCAAGGCGTCCCTGGCTCTGGAAACACCATATATTTT
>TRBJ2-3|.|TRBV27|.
CASSPSTDTQYF
TGTGCCAGCAGTCCCTCCACAGATACGCAGTATTTT
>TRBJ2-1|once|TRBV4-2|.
CASSQATGLVSNEQFF
TGTGCCAGCAGCCAAGCCACAGGTCTCGTCTCTAATGAGCAGTTCTTC
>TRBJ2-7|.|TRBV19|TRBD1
CASSPLRQGRREQYF
TGTGCCAGTAGTCCCCTACGACAGGGCCGGCGGGAGCAGTACTTC
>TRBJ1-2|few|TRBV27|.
CASSGRQLDGYTF
TGTGCCAGCAGTGGAAGACAGCTAGATGGCTACACCTTC
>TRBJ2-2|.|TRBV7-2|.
CASSLGQANTGELFF
TGTGCCAGCAGCTTAGGACAGGCGAACACCGGGGAGCTGTTTTTT
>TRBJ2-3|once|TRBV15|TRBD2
CATSSRLAGGADTQYF
TGTGCCACCAGCAGCCGACTAGCGGGGGGTGCAGATACGCAGTATTTT
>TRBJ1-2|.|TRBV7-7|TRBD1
CASSPLQGAVYGYTF
TGTGCCAGCAGCCCTCTACAGGGGGCCGTCTATGGCTACACCTTC
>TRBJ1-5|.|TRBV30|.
CAWSSITAGQPQHF
TGTGCCTGGAGTTCTATTACAGCAGGCCAGCCCCAGCATTTT
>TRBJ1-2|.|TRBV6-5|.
CASSLHGGSGYTF
TGTGCCAGCAGTCTACACGGGGGTAGTGGCTACACCTTC
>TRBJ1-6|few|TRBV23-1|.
CASSQFGERQAPLHF
TGCGCCAGCAGTCAATTTGGGGAGAGGCAAGCACCCCTCCACTTT
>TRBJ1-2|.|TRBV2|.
CASSEALGTSYGYTF
TGTGCCAGCAGTGAAGCGCTTGGGACATCATATGGCTACACCTTC
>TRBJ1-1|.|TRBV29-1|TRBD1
CSVVVTGEGEAFF
TGCAGCGTTGTGGTGACAGGGGAGGGTGAAGCTTTCTTT
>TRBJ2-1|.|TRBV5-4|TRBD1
CASSRQGARWNNEQFF
TGTGCCAGCAGCCGCCAGGGGGCCCGCTGGAACAATGAGCAGTTCTTC
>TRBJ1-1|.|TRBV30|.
CAWRRDWSTEAFF
TGTGCCTGGAGGAGGGATTGGAGCACTGAAGCTTTCTTT
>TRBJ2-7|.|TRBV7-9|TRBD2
CASSLGGLVLEQYF
TGTGCCAGCAGCTTAGGGGGACTAGTCCTCGAGCAGTACTTC